Below are 21 T cell receptor beta chains sequenced from a single sample in a study. TCRdb recomputed calls from the reads with MiXCR, one row per CDR3 protein. Among about 1,500 distinct CDR3 sequences listed, approximately 20% were seen once. The source material was CD8+ T cells (not recorded whether cultured). The receptors here all came from a female donor.

Within the sample, this clonotype is medium-sized (0.01 to 0.1%). V gene TRBV7-9 combines with J gene TRBJ2-1; 8 nucleotides align to TRBD2. The V gene's germline CDR1 is SEHNR and CDR2 FQNEAQ (reference sequence). This CDR3 contains 15 residues. Unmatched junction bases numbered 10, after V lost 8 bases and J lost 4 bases. CDR3 loop: CASVLSASGYNEQFF. For the CDR3, the DNA is TGTGCCAGCGTCTTATCCGCTAGCGGGTACAATGAGCAGTTCTTC. Full variable domain (rest looked up from reference TRBV7-9 and TRBJ2-1): DTGVSQNPRHKITKRGQNVTFRCDPISEHNRLYWYRQTLGQGPEFLTYFQNEAQLEKSRLLSDRFSAERPKGSFSTLEIQRTEQGDSAMYLCASVLSASGYNEQFFGPGTRLTVL.

Only a few counts were recorded for this clonotype. One end of the junction varies from germline; a read error may be responsible. This rearrangement joins TRBV20-1 to TRBJ1-6, with unresolved D. Germline CDR1 reads DFQATT; CDR2 reads SNEGSKA (reference sequence). This CDR3 region has 15 residues. CDR3 residues: CSARHLAAYNSPLHF. For the CDR3, the DNA is TGCAGTGCTAGACATCTGGCGGCCTATAATTCGCCCCTCCACTTT.

This chain joins TRBV6-5 and TRBJ1-2; 12 nucleotides agree with TRBD1. The CDR3 is 18 amino acids. Germline trimming cut 4 bases from V and 5 bases from J; bases unmatched to any gene: 14. Germline-derived CDR1 and CDR2 are MNHEY and SVGAGI. CDR3: CASSSSLGQGASRYGYTF. The CDR3 DNA reads as TGTGCCAGCAGTTCCTCTCTGGGACAGGGGGCCTCCCGGTATGGCTACACCTTC.

By frequency in the sample, this clonotype is medium-sized (0.01 to 0.1%). This chain connects TRBV19 to TRBJ2-1; 7 bases match TRBD2. V lost 7 bases and J lost 6; bases outside the gene matches: 9. This CDR3 is built from 14 residues. Germline V gene sequence: CDR1 LNHDA, CDR2 SQIVND (reference sequence). The CDR3 here is CASTAGLVPNEQFF. Here the CDR3 DNA reads TGTGCCAGTACGGCAGGACTAGTCCCCAATGAGCAGTTCTTC. The full variable domain, with the rest looked up from reference TRBV19 and TRBJ2-1, is DGGITQSPKYLFRKEGQNVTLSCEQNLNHDAMYWYRQDPGQGLRLIYYSQIVNDFQKGDIAEGYSVSREKKESFPLTVTSAQKNPTAFYLCASTAGLVPNEQFFGPGTRLTVL.

Regarding this clonotype: The junction departs from germline at one end; a sequencing error may be responsible. V usage is TRBV6-1 and J usage is TRBJ2-7; perhaps D is TRBD1 or TRBD2 (6 bases each). The CDR3 has 12 residues. The V gene's germline CDR1 is MNHNS and CDR2 SASEGT. The CDR3 sequence: CTSSGDNYEQYF. The CDR3 DNA follows: TGTACCAGCTCGGGGGACAACTACGAGCAGTACTTC.

A word on this clonotype: At one boundary the junction diverges from the germline segment, which might be a read error. V and J are TRBV20-1 and TRBJ2-5; 8 nucleotides agree with TRBD2. Germline CDR1 is DFQATT and CDR2 is SNEGSKA (reference sequence). The CDR3 is made up of 16 amino acids. CDR3 sequence reads: CGARTGFGGAEETQHF. DNA for the CDR3: TGCGGTGCTAGAACGGGATTCGGGGGGGCAGAAGAGACCCAGCACTTC.

A note on this clonotype: The junction shows a germline mismatch at one end, possibly a read error. The V gene is TRBV9, the J gene TRBJ2-1; 13 bases fit TRBD2. Germline V gives CDR1 SGDLS, CDR2 YYNGEE. This CDR3 is 16 amino acids long. The CDR3 here is CAGSVETSGRLNERFF. CDR3 bases: TGTGCCGGCAGCGTAGAGACTAGCGGGAGGTTAAATGAGCGGTTCTTC. The variable domain in full, completed from reference TRBV9 and TRBJ2-1, reads DSGVTQTPKHLITATGQRVTLRCSPRSGDLSVYWYQQSLDQGLQFLIQYYNGEERAKGNILERFSAQQFPDLHSELNLSSLELGDSALYFCAGSVETSGRLNERFFGPGTRLTVL.

By proportion, this clonotype is large. V and J are TRBV5-1 and TRBJ2-2; 11 nucleotides line up with TRBD2. The CDR3 contains 16 residues. V lost 2 bases and J lost 5; bases outside the gene matches: 5. Germline values: CDR1 SGHRS, CDR2 YFSETQ. CDR3 sequence (DNA): TGCGCCAGCAGCTTACTAGCGGGAGTCCAGACCGGGGAGCTGTTTTTT. Translation gives CASSLLAGVQTGELFF.

CDR3 nucleotides: TGCAGTGCTGCGGACGGATTCTCCTACGAGCAGTACTTC. This encodes CSAADGFSYEQYF. The chain is built from TRBV20-1 and TRBJ2-7; D is ambiguous. The CDR3 covers 13 residues. CDR1 DFQATT and CDR2 SNEGSKA come from the germline V gene (reference sequence). V was trimmed by 5 bases and J by 0 bases, leaving 11 bases between them.

This clonotype was counted between two and nine times. One end of the junction does not line up with germline, which may come from a read error. DNA for the CDR3: TGTGCCAGCAGCCGGGACCGGAGCTCCTACAATGAGCAGCTTTTC. It translates to CASSRDRSSYNEQLF. This rearrangement joins TRBV7-8 to TRBJ2-1; either TRBD1 or TRBD2 may fit D (5 bases each). From germline, CDR1 is SGHVS and CDR2 FQNEAQ. This CDR3 spans 15 amino acids.

By share of the sample, this clonotype is medium-sized. This may stem from a read error, because a much larger clone lies one nucleotide away. V is TRBV2 and J is TRBJ1-5; D remains ambiguous. CDR3 length: 13 residues. Germline V gene data show CDR1 as SNHLY and CDR2 as FYNNEI. The chain's CDR3 is CASSEARNQPRHF. The DNA for the CDR3 is TGTGCCAGCAGTGAGGCCCGCAATCAGCCCCGGCATTTT.

This clonotype is classed as large. The V gene is TRBV27, the J gene TRBJ1-1; tentatively, D is TRBD1 (6 bases). The V and J ends lost 4 bases and 11 bases respectively, with 14 bases between them. The CDR3 has 12 residues. Per the germline V gene, CDR1 is MNHEY and CDR2 is SMNVEV (reference sequence). CDR3 loop: CASSWGGQVAFF. CDR3 sequence (DNA): TGTGCCAGCAGTTGGGGGGGGCAGGTGGCTTTCTTT.

This clonotype is judged large. The genes are TRBV29-1 and TRBJ2-1; unclear D gene. V was trimmed by 7 bases and J by 13 bases, leaving 14 bases between them. Germline CDR1 is SQVTM and CDR2 is ANQGSEA. The CDR3 runs 10 residues. The CDR3 region has the DNA TGCAGCGCTGACCCCCAGGCTCAGTTCTTC. Encoded protein: CSADPQAQFF.

This clonotype is labeled large. V gene TRBV6-6 combines with J gene TRBJ2-6, with TRBD1 as a possible D gene (5 bases). The CDR3 is 18 residues long. Germline V CDR1 and CDR2: MNHNY, SVGAGI (reference sequence). V was pared by 0 bases and J by 0 bases, with 12 bases between. The CDR3 region has the DNA TGTGCCAGCAGTTACTCGAAGGGGCCTAGCTCTGGGGCCAACGTCCTGACTTTC. It yields the protein CASSYSKGPSSGANVLTF.

This clonotype ranks as large. The CDR3 loop is CAVGRGATEAFF. CDR3 DNA sequence: TGTGCCGTAGGTAGAGGTGCCACTGAAGCTTTCTTT. The chain couples TRBV27 to TRBJ1-1; D call uncertain. This CDR3 is built from 12 residues. The V gene's germline CDR1 is MNHEY and CDR2 SMNVEV (reference sequence). The V gene lost 11 bases and the J gene lost 4 bases, with 14 bases spanning the gap.

This clonotype has more than one count but fewer than ten. The CDR3 sequence: CASSLTGANVLTF. CDR3 coding DNA: TGTGCCAGCAGCCTGACTGGGGCCAACGTCCTGACTTTC. The chain is built from TRBV13 and TRBJ2-6; D is undetermined. Germline-derived CDR1 and CDR2 are PRHDT and FYEKMQ (reference sequence). The CDR3 runs to 13 residues. Deletions cut 5 bases from V and 2 bases from J, with 4 bases between.

This clonotype is medium-sized within its sample. This chain joins TRBV7-9 and TRBJ2-1; TRBD1 aligns across 7 bases. Unmatched junction bases numbered 5, after V lost 3 bases and J lost 9 bases. Germline loops: CDR1 SEHNR, CDR2 FQNEAQ (reference sequence). The CDR3 runs to 13 residues. The CDR3 coding sequence is TGTGCCAGCAGCTTCGTAGGGGGCGGTGAGCAGTTCTTC. This sequence encodes CASSFVGGGEQFF.

The J gene is TRBJ2-1, the V gene TRBV7-9; no clear D. Trimming pared 8 bases from V and 4 bases from J, leaving 15 bases between. This CDR3 comprises 14 residues. CDR1 and CDR2 from the germline V gene are SEHNR and FQNEAQ (reference sequence). This CDR3 is CASLVVGFYNEQFF. CDR3 DNA sequence: TGTGCCAGCCTCGTCGTAGGTTTTTACAATGAGCAGTTCTTC.

By share, this clonotype ranks as medium-sized. The J gene is TRBJ1-1, the V gene TRBV9; D may be TRBD1 (6 bases). The CDR3 has 14 residues. Germline CDR1 SGDLS, CDR2 YYNGEE. V was trimmed by 4 bases and J by 4 bases, leaving 14 bases between them. CDR3 nucleotide sequence: TGTGCCAGCAGCTCCAGTTGGGGGGCCACTGAAGCTTTCTTT. This translates into CASSSSWGATEAFF.

In its sample, this clonotype ranks as medium-sized (0.01 to 0.1%). J is TRBJ2-1 and V is TRBV27; TRBD2 matches at 13 bases. CDR1 and CDR2 (germline): MNHEY, SMNVEV (reference sequence). The V segment lost 5 bases and the J segment 7 bases; nucleotides outside the gene matches: 14. The CDR3 has 18 amino acids. The CDR3 region is CASSPGTSGAFAVNEQFF. In nucleotides, the CDR3 is TGTGCCAGCAGTCCCGGGACTAGCGGGGCCTTTGCGGTTAATGAGCAGTTCTTC.

Concerning this clonotype itself: This may stem from a read error, because a much larger clone lies one nucleotide away. This chain uses TRBV12-3 or TRBV12-4 with TRBJ2-5; the match to TRBD1 covers 7 bases. This CDR3 contains 16 residues. CDR3 amino acids: CASSLWARGYQEAQYF. DNA of the CDR3: TGTGCCAGCAGTTTATGGGCCAGGGGGTACCAAGAGGCCCAGTACTTC.